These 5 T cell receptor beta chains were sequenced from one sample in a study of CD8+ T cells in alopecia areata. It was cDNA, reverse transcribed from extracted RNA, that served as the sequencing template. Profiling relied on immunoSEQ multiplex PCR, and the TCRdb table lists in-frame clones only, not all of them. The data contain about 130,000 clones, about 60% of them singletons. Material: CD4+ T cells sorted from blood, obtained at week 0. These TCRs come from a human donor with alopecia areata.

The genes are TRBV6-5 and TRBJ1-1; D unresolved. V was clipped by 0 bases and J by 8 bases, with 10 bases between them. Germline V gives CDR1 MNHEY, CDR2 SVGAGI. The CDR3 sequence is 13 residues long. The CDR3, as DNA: TGTGCCAGCAGTTACTCGGTGGGTACGGAAGCTTTCTTT. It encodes CASSYSVGTEAFF.

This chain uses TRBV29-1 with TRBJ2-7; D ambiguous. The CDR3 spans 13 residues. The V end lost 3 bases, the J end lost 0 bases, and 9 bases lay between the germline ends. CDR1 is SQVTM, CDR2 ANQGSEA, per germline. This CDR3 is CSVEADSSYEQYF. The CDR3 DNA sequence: TGCAGCGTTGAGGCGGATAGCTCCTACGAGCAGTACTTC.

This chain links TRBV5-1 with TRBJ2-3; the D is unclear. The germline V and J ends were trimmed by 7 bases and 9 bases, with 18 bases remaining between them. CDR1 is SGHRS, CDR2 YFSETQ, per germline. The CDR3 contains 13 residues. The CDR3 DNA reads TGCGCCAGCCGTTGGCAGGTGGACGCCACGCAGTATTTT. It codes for CASRWQVDATQYF.

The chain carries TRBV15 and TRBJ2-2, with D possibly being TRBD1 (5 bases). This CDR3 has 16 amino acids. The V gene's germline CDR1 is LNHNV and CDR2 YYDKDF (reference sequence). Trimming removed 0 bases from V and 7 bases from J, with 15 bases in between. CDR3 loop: CATSRDRVGQDGELFF. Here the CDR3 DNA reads TGTGCCACCAGCAGAGATCGGGTGGGGCAGGACGGGGAGCTGTTTTTT.

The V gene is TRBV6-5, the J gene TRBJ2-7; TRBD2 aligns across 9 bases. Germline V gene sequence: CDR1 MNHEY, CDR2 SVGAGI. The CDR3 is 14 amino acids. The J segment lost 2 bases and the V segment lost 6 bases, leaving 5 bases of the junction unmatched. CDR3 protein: CASRQSGGTYEQYF. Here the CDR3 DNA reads TGTGCCAGCAGACAAAGCGGGGGGACCTACGAGCAGTACTTC.